Presented here are 24 T cell receptor beta chains from one specimen sequenced in a study of blood T cell repertoires in COVID-19. Generated by immunoSEQ multiplex PCR, the TCRdb table keeps only in-frame clones and is missing some. The table includes 95,000 to 150,000 clones, 90% detected once. The source material was peripheral blood. These receptors were collected from a woman aged 55-70 years with COVID-19, enrolled during active disease.

This clone was recorded once. CDR3 sequence: CASSSYLGQVSGNTIYF. The CDR3 DNA reads as TGTGCCAGCAGCTCCTACCTGGGACAGGTCTCTGGAAACACCATATATTTT. The chain uses TRBV7-6 and TRBJ1-3, with 8 positions matching TRBD1. Germline lookup yields CDR1 SGHVS and CDR2 FNYEAQ. V trimming: 4 bases; J trimming: 0 bases; junction bases outside the gene matches: 8. There are 17 residues in the CDR3.

CDR3 region: CSAGVGRGAIEAFF. In nucleotides, the CDR3 is TGCAGCGCGGGAGTGGGCAGGGGCGCCATTGAAGCTTTCTTT. The rearrangement joins TRBV29-1 to TRBJ1-1, with D tentatively TRBD1 (6 bases). The V end was cut by 7 bases, the J end by 7 bases, with 22 bases between. CDR1 and CDR2 (germline): SQVTM, ANQGSEA. CDR3 length equals 14 residues.

The chain employs TRBV10-3 and TRBJ2-3; tentative D call: TRBD1 (6 bases). Between the trimmed V and J ends, which lost 0 bases and 6 bases, there was a span of 13 bases. Looked up from germline, CDR1 is ENHRY and CDR2 is SYGVKD. CDR3 length: 15 amino acids. The CDR3 DNA sequence: TGTGCCATCAGTGAGTCAAGGGGGACAAAGGATACGCAGTATTTT. It translates to CAISESRGTKDTQYF.

V and J are TRBV15 and TRBJ2-5; no reliable D call. Trimming removed 0 bases at V and 1 base at J, with 9 bases between. CDR3 length: 15 amino acids. Germline V gene data show CDR1 as LNHNV and CDR2 as YYDKDF (reference sequence). The CDR3 DNA is TGTGCCACCAGCAGAGATAATAACACCCAAGAGACCCAGTACTTC. Amino acids: CATSRDNNTQETQYF.

The rearrangement links TRBV18 to TRBJ2-1; TRBD1 is a possible D gene (5 bases). The germline V gene has CDR1 KGHSH and CDR2 LQKENI. This CDR3 is 14 amino acids long. The V end was cut by 0 bases, the J end by 8 bases, with 11 bases between. As DNA, the CDR3 is TGTGCCAGCTCACCACCGCAGGGTACGGATGAGCAGTTCTTC. It encodes CASSPPQGTDEQFF.

V gene TRBV2 combines with J gene TRBJ1-4; tentative D call: TRBD1 (6 bases). The germline V and J ends were trimmed by 4 bases and 0 bases, with 12 bases remaining between them. Germline V CDR1 and CDR2: SNHLY, FYNNEI. The CDR3 is 16 residues long. In nucleotides, the CDR3 is TGTGCCAGCAGTGGGAGACAGGTCTCAACTAATGAAAAACTGTTTTTT. Amino acids: CASSGRQVSTNEKLFF.

In this sample, this clone turned up a few times. The chain carries TRBV7-4 and TRBJ2-7; D is perhaps TRBD2 (5 bases). Germline CDR1 reads SGHVT; CDR2 reads SQSDAQ. This CDR3 region has 10 residues. The CDR3 coding sequence is TGTGCCAGCTACCAGTCCCTCAAAGCGGTG. Translated, it gives CASYQSLKAV.

This chain uses TRBV5-4 with TRBJ2-3; 9 nucleotides agree with TRBD1. V shed 3 bases, J shed 14 bases, and the junction held 13 bases outside the gene matches. The CDR3 is 14 amino acids. Germline V gives CDR1 SGHNT, CDR2 YYREEE (reference sequence). The CDR3 nucleotides read TGTGCCAGCAGCTCGGGACAGGGCTCTCCGGGGCGGTATTTT. It translates to CASSSGQGSPGRYF.

The chain combines TRBV14 with TRBJ2-5, with D perhaps matching TRBD2 (5 bases). The ends were cut back, 3 bases at V and 5 bases at J, with 13 bases in the middle. Germline CDR1 is SGHDN and CDR2 is FVKESK. This CDR3 contains 14 residues. The CDR3 sequence is CASSHRAREETQYF. Here the CDR3 DNA reads TGTGCCAGCAGCCACCGGGCGAGGGAGGAGACCCAGTACTTC. The full variable domain, its missing parts supplied by reference TRBV14 and TRBJ2-5, is EAGVTQFPSHSVIEKGQTVTLRCDPISGHDNLYWYRRVMGKEIKFLLHFVKESKQDESGMPNNRFLAERTGGTYSTLKVQPAELEDSGVYFCASSHRAREETQYFGPGTRLLVL.

DNA of the CDR3: TGTGCCAGCTCACCACCGGGCGTAAATGAAAAACTGTTTTTT. As protein: CASSPPGVNEKLFF. V usage is TRBV18 and J usage is TRBJ1-4; D unresolved. The CDR3 contains 14 residues. Per germline, CDR1 KGHSH and CDR2 LQKENI. Deletions cut 0 bases from V and 5 bases from J, with 7 bases between.

The chain is built from TRBV4-3 and TRBJ1-2; D perhaps matches TRBD1 (6 bases). With 4 bases removed from V and 2 bases from J, the gap between germline ends came to 23 bases. CDR1 and CDR2 from the germline V gene are LGHNA and YSLEER. The CDR3 is 18 residues long. The CDR3 is CASSPQALAGVRNYGYTF. Here the CDR3 DNA reads TGCGCCAGCAGCCCCCAGGCCCTAGCAGGGGTTAGGAACTATGGCTACACCTTC.

The V and J genes are TRBV5-1 and TRBJ1-3; perhaps TRBD1 as D (6 bases). This CDR3 contains 16 residues. Germline V lookup: CDR1 SGHRS, CDR2 YFSETQ. V was shortened by 3 bases and J by 2 bases, with 15 bases between the two germline ends. CDR3 nucleotides: TGCGCCAGCAGCTCCCGGGACACCGGCCCTGGAAACACCATATATTTT. Its translation is CASSSRDTGPGNTIYF.

This clone was recorded only once. This chain uses TRBV6-2 or TRBV6-3 with TRBJ1-1, with D unresolved. Trimming removed 3 bases from V and 5 bases from J, with 13 bases in between. The V gene's germline CDR1 is MNHEY and CDR2 SVGEGT. This CDR3 spans 14 amino acids. The CDR3 sequence is CASSYGGLGTEAFF. The CDR3 DNA reads as TGTGCCAGCAGTTATGGAGGGCTTGGGACTGAAGCTTTCTTT.

This rearrangement joins TRBV7-5 to TRBJ1-2. TRBV7-5 is a known pseudogene. The CDR3 has 13 residues. The CDR3: CARSLGENYGYTF. The CDR3 DNA sequence: TGTGCCAGAAGCTTAGGGGAGAACTATGGCTACACCTTC.

DNA for the CDR3: TGCGCCAGCAGCCAAGGTGTCCGTGACATTAATTCACCCCTCCACTTT. This encodes CASSQGVRDINSPLHF. This sequence joins TRBV4-1 and TRBJ1-6; unclear D gene. This CDR3 has 16 amino acids. Germline-derived CDR1 and CDR2 are MGHRA and YSYEKL. V was trimmed by 1 base and J by 6 bases, leaving 13 bases between them.

The V call is TRBV12-3 or TRBV12-4, the J call TRBJ1-2; D uncertain. The germline V and J ends were trimmed by 6 bases and 0 bases, with 8 bases remaining between them. The CDR3 covers 13 residues. The CDR3 loop is CASRSTANYGYTF. CDR3 nucleotide sequence: TGTGCCAGCAGGTCTACAGCTAACTATGGCTACACCTTC.

CDR3 protein: CASSVDSFYGYTF. CDR3 DNA sequence: TGTGCCAGCAGTGTTGACAGCTTTTATGGCTACACCTTC. V is TRBV27 and J is TRBJ1-2, with TRBD1 as a possible D gene (5 bases). Trimming took off 5 bases at V and 5 bases at J, with 12 bases between the two ends. The germline V gene has CDR1 MNHEY and CDR2 SMNVEV (reference sequence). This CDR3 is built from 13 residues.

The rearrangement links TRBV7-2 to TRBJ1-6, with 8 positions matching TRBD1. CDR3 length: 13 residues. The germline gives CDR1 SGHTA, CDR2 FQGNSA. Trimming removed 5 bases from V and 7 bases from J; junction bases left unmatched: 1. CDR3 sequence: CASSRDRNSPLHF. For the CDR3, the DNA is TGTGCCAGCAGCAGGGACAGGAATTCACCCCTCCACTTT. Using reference TRBV7-2 and TRBJ1-6 for the parts outside the CDR3, the full variable domain is GAGVSQSPSNKVTEKGKDVELRCDPISGHTALYWYRQSLGQGLEFLIYFQGNSAPDKSGLPSDRFSAERTGGSVSTLTIQRTQQEDSAVYLCASSRDRNSPLHFGNGTRLTVT.

V and J are TRBV4-2 and TRBJ1-6; D remains ambiguous. Germline CDR1 LGHNA, CDR2 YNFKEQ. This CDR3 has 14 amino acids. Trimming cost V 0 bases and J 9 bases, with 9 bases left between them. CDR3 nucleotides: TGTGCCAGCAGCCAAGATTCCTACCTTTCACCCCTCCACTTT. This translates into CASSQDSYLSPLHF.

The chain links TRBV7-3 to TRBJ2-2; 8 nucleotides agree with TRBD2. CDR3 length equals 16 residues. Germline assignment: CDR1 SGHTA and CDR2 FQGTGA. The V gene end was trimmed by 5 bases and the J gene end by 0 bases; junction bases not matched to a gene: 5. The CDR3 protein is CASSGPGLANTGELFF. In DNA, the CDR3 is TGTGCCAGCAGCGGACCGGGACTAGCGAACACCGGGGAGCTGTTTTTT.

V usage is TRBV6-2 or TRBV6-3 and J usage is TRBJ2-2; D not certain. Germline CDR1 reads MNHEY; CDR2 reads SVGEGT. V lost 2 bases to trimming and J lost 6 bases, with 7 bases between them. CDR3 length: 13 amino acids. The CDR3 DNA follows: TGTGCCAGCAGTTACCTAGTGGCCGGGGAGCTGTTTTTT. It translates to CASSYLVAGELFF.

This sequence joins TRBV4-3 and TRBJ2-1; no clear D. CDR1 is LGHNA, CDR2 YSLEER, per germline. This CDR3 is built from 13 residues. Trimming cost V 4 bases and J 2 bases, with 6 bases left between them. The CDR3 DNA is TGCGCCAGCAGCCGACTCACCTACAATGAGCAGTTCTTC. The encoded protein is CASSRLTYNEQFF.

The chain carries TRBV19 and TRBJ1-1; D is unclear. The CDR3 contains 15 residues. Germline assignment: CDR1 LNHDA and CDR2 SQIVND (reference sequence). V was clipped by 3 bases and J by 5 bases, with 16 bases between them. CDR3 coding DNA: TGTGCCAGTAGTATGAGAACCTCCACTTTTACTGAAGCTTTCTTT. Translating gives CASSMRTSTFTEAFF.

V gene TRBV7-2 combines with J gene TRBJ1-5; the D gene is possibly TRBD1 (5 bases). The CDR3 is 17 residues long. CDR1 and CDR2 from the germline V gene are SGHTA and FQGNSA. Trimming shortened V by 1 base and J by 6 bases, and 19 bases separated the two germline ends. The CDR3 is CASSLEVLGQGSQPQHF. DNA for the CDR3: TGTGCCAGCAGCTTAGAGGTTCTTGGGCAGGGAAGTCAGCCCCAGCATTTT.